Listed below are T cell receptor beta chains from one sample, sequenced in a study of control samples from healthy donors and cancer patients. Data came from immunoSEQ multiplex PCR; TCRdb stores just in-frame clones and leaves some out. The sample has 100,000 to 150,000 clones, over 75% seen once. Sequencing was done on a sample of blood. Every receptor here comes from a man in his fifties or sixties in good health. The CDR3 runs from the conserved cysteine through the conserved F or W. A D gene is named only where the DNA matches it firmly. A row's size may be missing; if present it is once, few, many or a size class.

CDR3 DNA,CDR3 protein,D gene,clone size,J gene,V gene
TGTGCCAGCAGCTCCGGGACGGCAGCTTTCTTT,CASSSGTAAFF,NA,NA,TRBJ1-1,TRBV12-3/TRBV12-4
TGTGCCAGCAGCCCTACTATGTTCACTGAAGCTTTCTTT,CASSPTMFTEAFF,NA,NA,TRBJ1-1,TRBV12-3/TRBV12-4
TGTGCCAGTAGTACACAGGGTTTTATCTCCTACGAGCAGTACTTC,CASSTQGFISYEQYF,NA,NA,TRBJ2-7,TRBV19
TGCGCCAGCAGCTTGGGGAAACCCCAAGGCCTAGACGGCTCCTATAATTCACCCCTCCACTTT,CASSLGKPQGLDGSYNSPLHF,NA,NA,TRBJ1-6,TRBV5-1
TGTGCCAGCAGCTTTACTAGCGGGGGGCTCCAAGTCGGGGAGCTGTTTTTT,CASSFTSGGLQVGELFF,TRBD2,NA,TRBJ2-2,TRBV7-8
TGCGCCAGCAGTGAGTCGGGGGCTAGCAATCAGCCCCAGCATTTT,CASSESGASNQPQHF,NA,NA,TRBJ1-5,TRBV10-2
TGTGCCAGCAGCCGATCCGGGACTAGCGGGGGGGCAGGAGATACGCAGTATTTT,CASSRSGTSGGAGDTQYF,TRBD2,NA,TRBJ2-3,TRBV6-6
TGTGCCTGGAGGAGATCTGGCCACTCCTACGAGCAGTACTTC,CAWRRSGHSYEQYF,NA,NA,TRBJ2-7,TRBV30
TGCGCCAGCAGCTTGTCAGCGAACACTGAAGCTTTCTTT,CASSLSANTEAFF,NA,NA,TRBJ1-1,TRBV5-1
TGCAGCGTTGCGGGGCCCTACGAGCAGTACTTC,CSVAGPYEQYF,NA,NA,TRBJ2-7,TRBV29-1
TGTGCCAGCAGTTTCTCGACAGGGGATGGCTACACCTTC,CASSFSTGDGYTF,TRBD1,NA,TRBJ1-2,TRBV27
TGTGCCAGCAGTCGTGGACAGACTTCTGAAGCTTTCTTT,CASSRGQTSEAFF,NA,NA,TRBJ1-1,TRBV6-5
TGCAGTGCTAGTCCCACCCCGGGACAGACCTACAATGAGCAGTTCTTC,CSASPTPGQTYNEQFF,TRBD1,NA,TRBJ2-1,TRBV20-1
TGCGCCAGCAGCTTTCAAGACGGAAGCACAGATACGCAGTATTTT,CASSFQDGSTDTQYF,NA,once,TRBJ2-3,TRBV5-1
TGCAGCGTTGGAGGCCATGGAAACACCATATATTTT,CSVGGHGNTIYF,NA,NA,TRBJ1-3,TRBV29-1
TGTGCCAGCAAATACAGGGGGCTTACTGAAGCTTTCTTT,CASKYRGLTEAFF,TRBD1,NA,TRBJ1-1,TRBV28
TGTGCCAGTATCCCCGAGTCTGGAAACACCATATATTTT,CASIPESGNTIYF,NA,NA,TRBJ1-3,TRBV19
TGCGCCAGCAGTCAGTGGGCGCGGGGCTACACCTTC,CASSQWARGYTF,NA,NA,TRBJ1-2,TRBV5-1
TGCGCCAGCAGCTTGGCACCTACGAACACTGAAGCTTTCTTT,CASSLAPTNTEAFF,NA,NA,TRBJ1-1,TRBV5-1
TGCGCCAGCAGCCGGGGACTAGCGGGGGGCCGTGACACCGGGGAGCTGTTTTTT,CASSRGLAGGRDTGELFF,TRBD2,NA,TRBJ2-2,TRBV4-1
TGTGCCAGCAAGATCGGACAAGGCAATCAGCCCCAGCATTTT,CASKIGQGNQPQHF,NA,NA,TRBJ1-5,TRBV27
TGTGCCACCAGTGACCCACAGGGGGCGAGAGAGACCCAGTACTTC,CATSDPQGARETQYF,TRBD1,NA,TRBJ2-5,TRBV24-1
TGTGCCACCAAGGAACAGGGGGCCGCTAACTATGGCTACACCTTC,CATKEQGAANYGYTF,TRBD1,NA,TRBJ1-2,TRBV19
TGTGCCAGCAGTTTATTGGCAGGGGGCTATCAGCCCCAGCATTTT,CASSLLAGGYQPQHF,TRBD1,NA,TRBJ1-5,TRBV27
TGTGCCTGGAGTAAGGAGGGGAGCACTGAAGCTTTCTTT,CAWSKEGSTEAFF,NA,once,TRBJ1-1,TRBV30
TGTGCCAGCAGCACCGACAGGGGAGGAGATAATGAAAAACTGTTTTTT,CASSTDRGGDNEKLFF,TRBD1,NA,TRBJ1-4,TRBV5-4
TGTGCCACCAGTGGGACGACTGGCGGCTACACCTTC,CATSGTTGGYTF,NA,NA,TRBJ1-2,TRBV24-1
TGTGCCAGCAGGCCCTCGGACAGGCGCGGCGGCTACACCTTC,CASRPSDRRGGYTF,TRBD1,few,TRBJ1-2,TRBV28
TGTGCCAGCAGTCTGACCCCTTATAGCAATCAGCCCCAGCATTTT,CASSLTPYSNQPQHF,NA,NA,TRBJ1-5,TRBV6-2/TRBV6-3
TGTGCCAGCAGGGCTAGCCTTGCACAAGAGACCCAGTACTTC,CASRASLAQETQYF,NA,NA,TRBJ2-5,TRBV28
TGTGCCAGCAGCGTGGATACAGGGCGAACTAATGAAAAACTGTTTTTT,CASSVDTGRTNEKLFF,NA,NA,TRBJ1-4,TRBV9
TGTGCCAGCAGCCGCTTGACGGGTTTAGGTGAAAAACTGTTTTTT,CASSRLTGLGEKLFF,NA,NA,TRBJ1-4,TRBV7-9
TGTGCCAGCAGTTCCGGGCAGGATAATTCACCCCTCCACTTT,CASSSGQDNSPLHF,NA,NA,TRBJ1-6,TRBV28
TGTGCCAGCAGCCCTACAGAAAACTACGAGCAGTACTTC,CASSPTENYEQYF,NA,NA,TRBJ2-7,TRBV4-2
TGCAGTGCTAGTATCGGCGAGTACGAGCAGTACTTC,CSASIGEYEQYF,NA,NA,TRBJ2-7,TRBV20-1
TGTGCCAGCAGTAAGACAGACGCTGAAGCTTTCTTT,CASSKTDAEAFF,NA,NA,TRBJ1-1,TRBV2
TGCGCCAGCAGCTTGGCCACAGGGGCGGGGATGAACACTGAAGCTTTCTTT,CASSLATGAGMNTEAFF,TRBD1,once,TRBJ1-1,TRBV5-1
TGTGCCACCAGCAGAGATATTACGGGATGGTCCTACAATGAGCAGTTCTTC,CATSRDITGWSYNEQFF,NA,NA,TRBJ2-1,TRBV15
TGTGCCAGCAGTCGGGACGGCTATGGCTACACCTTC,CASSRDGYGYTF,NA,NA,TRBJ1-2,TRBV7-3
TGTGCCAGCAGTCGGCGGACAGGGGGCTTCGTGAACACTGAAGCTTTCTTT,CASSRRTGGFVNTEAFF,TRBD1,NA,TRBJ1-1,TRBV6-6
TGTGCCAGCAGCCAAGGGTATGGTGAAAAACTGTTTTTT,CASSQGYGEKLFF,NA,NA,TRBJ1-4,TRBV3-1/TRBV3-2
TGCGCCAGCAGAGGTCGACTAGCGGGGGGGATTGAGCAGTTCTTC,CASRGRLAGGIEQFF,TRBD2,NA,TRBJ2-1,TRBV5-1
TGTGCCAGTAGTTCGGGAGGGACTGAAGCTTTCTTT,CASSSGGTEAFF,NA,NA,TRBJ1-1,TRBV19
TGTGCCAGCAGGCGACAGGGGAGTTACCAAGAGACCCAGTACTTC,CASRRQGSYQETQYF,TRBD1,NA,TRBJ2-5,TRBV7-2
TGTGCCAGCAGCTTGGGCCTAGCGGGGACATACGAGCAGTACTTC,CASSLGLAGTYEQYF,TRBD2,NA,TRBJ2-7,TRBV5-4
TGTGCCAGCAGCGTAGGGGAGACCTACAATGAGCAGTTCTTC,CASSVGETYNEQFF,NA,once,TRBJ2-1,TRBV9
TGCGCCAGCAGCCAGGACCCAGACTATGGCTACACCTTC,CASSQDPDYGYTF,NA,NA,TRBJ1-2,TRBV5-1
TGTGCCACCAGCGGGGGGGCGGCAGGGGACACTGAAGCTTTCTTT,CATSGGAAGDTEAFF,NA,NA,TRBJ1-1,TRBV15
TGTGCCAGCTCACCCATGAACACTGAAGCTTTCTTT,CASSPMNTEAFF,NA,NA,TRBJ1-1,TRBV18
TGTGCCAGCAGCTTTTCGAACACCGGGGAGCTGTTTTTT,CASSFSNTGELFF,NA,NA,TRBJ2-2,TRBV7-2
TGCGCCAGCAGCTTGGTAAAGTCTATGAACACTGAAGCTTTCTTT,CASSLVKSMNTEAFF,NA,once,TRBJ1-1,TRBV5-1